This T cell receptor (beta chain) was captured by sequencing in a study of brain T cells in children with intractable seizures (dated by TCRdb to the early 2020s). Study-wide context: As a first screen for immune gene transcripts, resected brain tissue from about 53 pediatric epilepsy surgery cases was run on a NanoString immunology panel. Of the 12 selected surgery cases, pre-surgery blood was also sequenced for eight, so four had brain tissue only. The paper as a whole reports these results and caveats: The patients' HCMV serostatus was not known, and viral specificity was inferred solely from CDR3 sequence similarity. Because sequencing depth differed between pre- and post-surgery blood, the absence of clones from the pre-surgery sample may reflect undersampling.

According to the study, the label for this sample's time point signals: resected brain tissue, or blood drawn just prior to surgery. Surgery cases with the highest brain T cell transcript signatures were selected for TCR beta chain sequencing of brain tissue and, where available, blood. Prior to surgery, the patients had been treated with at least one anti-epileptic drug. TCR-sequenced patients were children with drug-resistant epilepsy due to tuberous sclerosis complex, focal cortical dysplasia, Rasmussen encephalitis or hemimegalencephaly. Blood samples were collected immediately before the epilepsy surgery. Bulk genomic DNA was isolated from unsorted brain tissue and whole blood using the Monarch genomic DNA purification kit. Regarding this clone: No antigen is known for it. No clone much larger than this one lies a single base away; base qualities are absent.

The immunoSEQ assay was applied to genomic DNA to generate the TCR beta chain sequences. Regarding the original processing steps: CDR3 sequences that did not begin with the conserved framework cysteine at position 104 were removed manually. Clonality was calculated as one minus the normalized Shannon's Diversity Index, with values ranging from 0 (maximal diversity) to 1 (oligoclonal). To check whether a given CDR3 had different frequencies in two samples, for example brain versus blood, chi-squared comparison-of-proportions tests were used. Public clonotypes were identified by searching immuneACCESS, and similarity to known antiviral clonotypes was assessed with the VDJdb browser. TCRdb retrieved this table from immuneACCESS and kept in-frame rearrangements only. Not all clones are present; in checked studies, unresolved V genes account for under half, and no reason is known for the remainder. V and J calls and clone size come straight from that table; D and trimming were deduced from the DNA. The sample table records tens of thousands of clones; approximately 89% of these occur just once. The biggest ten clones account for around 24% of the sample.

The sample was peripheral blood, taken at surgery. The receptor was isolated from a girl aged 2 to 9 with Rasmussen encephalitis and intractable seizures.

The CDR3 amino acid sequence is: CASSFFLSGYGYTF. The base sequence is TGTGCCAGCAGCTTTTTTCTGTCAGGCTATGGCTACACCTTC. The chain links TRBV5-5 with TRBJ1-2; the D gene assignment is ambiguous. The CDR3 contains 14 residues, cysteine and phenylalanine counted. Just the 42-base CDR3 DNA is kept, in frame starting at base 1. The V and J ends are trimmed by 2 bases and 4 bases, leaving 12 bases between them. From a lookup of the germline V gene (reference sequence), CDR1 and CDR2 are SGHKS and YYEKEE.